This T cell receptor beta chain was sequenced in a study of blood T cells in healthy people across ages. Findings of the study overall: Donor CMV infection status was unknown, possibly confounding age-related changes in expanded clonotypes. With age, beta diversity per million T cells declined roughly linearly, significantly by 30 to 40.

Of note for this clonotype: What it binds is unknown.

CDR1 is LGHNA and CDR2 is YSLEER in the germline V gene. This CDR3 region has 16 residues. Trimming took off 0 bases at V and 0 bases at J, with 6 bases between the two ends. A second PCR, run for about 6 to 11 cycles, used a sample-barcoded 5' primer plus a J-beta primer mix. Template switching added a 12-random-nucleotide identifier to every cDNA molecule. Individual samples furnished no less than 2.5 million CDR3-containing paired-end reads apiece. TCRdb re-called the 5' RACE reads with MiXCR, one entry per CDR3 protein. The sample has some 690,000 distinct CDR3 sequences, about 20% seen once; the top ten hold around 22%.

The rearrangement links TRBV4-3 to TRBJ1-6; D is ambiguous. Sample: blood. This TCR was sampled from a man aged 70-80 years in good health. The chain's CDR3 is CASSQDYDSYNSPLHF. The CDR3 DNA reads TGCGCCAGCAGCCAAGATTATGACTCCTATAATTCACCCCTCCACTTT.